The rows below give T cell receptor beta chains drawn from one sample of a study of breast tumors, draining lymph nodes, adjacent tissues. MiXCR was run by TCRdb on the multiplex PCR reads, yielding one entry per CDR3 protein. In the table there are around 150,000 distinct CDR3 sequences, 20% to 25% of which are singletons. The sequenced sample consisted of axillary lymph node tissue. These receptors were obtained from a female donor with breast cancer. Some clones in this sample may be carry-over from other donors' samples. Both conserved end residues are part of each CDR3. A D gene is named only where the DNA matches it firmly. Clone size appears in some rows only: once, few, many, or a class for an expanded clone.

CDR3nt: TGTGCTAGTGGTTTCACGCAGCCGGGACAGGCCGGGGAGCTGTTTTTT
CDR3aa: CASGFTQPGQAGELFF
abundance: many
d_gene: TRBD1
v_gene: TRBV12-5
j_gene: TRBJ2-2
len: 16

CDR3nt: TGCAGTGCTAGTCTAGGACAGTTACAAGAGACCCAGTACTTC
CDR3aa: CSASLGQLQETQYF
abundance: many
d_gene: NA
v_gene: TRBV20-1
j_gene: TRBJ2-5
len: 14

CDR3nt: TGTGCCAGCAGTGAAGGTCTTAGCGGGGAGACCCAGTACTTC
CDR3aa: CASSEGLSGETQYF
abundance: few
d_gene: TRBD2
v_gene: TRBV6-1
j_gene: TRBJ2-5
len: 14

CDR3nt: TGTGCCAGTAGTACAGGAAGACTAGCGGGAGGTTTAGAGACCCAGTACTTC
CDR3aa: CASSTGRLAGGLETQYF
abundance: few
d_gene: TRBD2
v_gene: TRBV19
j_gene: TRBJ2-5
len: 17

CDR3nt: TGTGCCAGCAGTTGGTCGGACAACTCCTACGAGCAGTACTTC
CDR3aa: CASSWSDNSYEQYF
abundance: many
d_gene: NA
v_gene: TRBV28
j_gene: TRBJ2-7
len: 14

CDR3nt: TGTGCCAGCAGCTACCGTGGGGGGCCTACAACTAATGAAAAACTGTTTTTT
CDR3aa: CASSYRGGPTTNEKLFF
abundance: NA
d_gene: NA
v_gene: TRBV7-9
j_gene: TRBJ1-4
len: 17

CDR3nt: TGCGCCAGCAGCTTGACGGGAGGGCCCTACAATGAGCAGTTCTTC
CDR3aa: CASSLTGGPYNEQFF
abundance: many
d_gene: TRBD2
v_gene: TRBV5-1
j_gene: TRBJ2-1
len: 15

CDR3nt: TGTGCCAGCGCCCTAGGGGGGGGAGAGACCCAGTACTTC
CDR3aa: CASALGGGETQYF
abundance: many
d_gene: NA
v_gene: TRBV7-3
j_gene: TRBJ2-5
len: 13

CDR3nt: TGTGCCAGCGCCCCGCCAGGGATCGGAAACACCATATATTTT
CDR3aa: CASAPPGIGNTIYF
abundance: many
d_gene: NA
v_gene: TRBV3-1
j_gene: TRBJ1-3
len: 14

CDR3nt: TGCGCCAGCAGCTCCCCCTCCTCCGGGAGAGACTACGAGCAGTACTTC
CDR3aa: CASSSPSSGRDYEQYF
abundance: many
d_gene: NA
v_gene: TRBV5-1
j_gene: TRBJ2-7
len: 16

CDR3nt: TGTGCCAGCAGTCGACGACAGGTTGACTCCTATAATTCACCCCTCCACTTT
CDR3aa: CASSRRQVDSYNSPLHF
abundance: many
d_gene: NA
v_gene: TRBV27
j_gene: TRBJ1-6
len: 17

CDR3nt: TGCGCCAGCAGCTTGGAACTGGGGGCGGGAGAGCAGTACTTC
CDR3aa: CASSLELGAGEQYF
abundance: many
d_gene: NA
v_gene: TRBV5-1
j_gene: TRBJ2-7
len: 14

CDR3nt: TGTGCCAGCAGCCATCTCTGGGTCGGGACAGGGGGTTATCTGAACACCGGGGAGCTGTTTTTT
CDR3aa: CASSHLWVGTGGYLNTGELFF
abundance: many
d_gene: TRBD1
v_gene: TRBV4-2
j_gene: TRBJ2-2
len: 21

CDR3nt: TGCGCCAGCAGCTATATGGGGACTAGACCCACAGATACGCAGTATTTT
CDR3aa: CASSYMGTRPTDTQYF
abundance: many
d_gene: TRBD2
v_gene: TRBV5-1
j_gene: TRBJ2-3
len: 16

CDR3nt: TGTGCCTGGAGTCGAGGGGTAAGCACAGATACGCAGTATTTT
CDR3aa: CAWSRGVSTDTQYF
abundance: many
d_gene: NA
v_gene: TRBV30
j_gene: TRBJ2-3
len: 14

CDR3nt: TGTGCCAGCAGCGCGGGACTAGCGGGAGTCGATGAGCAGTTCTTC
CDR3aa: CASSAGLAGVDEQFF
abundance: many
d_gene: TRBD2
v_gene: TRBV9
j_gene: TRBJ2-1
len: 15